Listed here are 23 T cell receptor beta chains from one sample, sequenced in a study of lymphopenia after photon versus proton radiotherapy. Method: immunoSEQ multiplex PCR; TCRdb's copy keeps in-frame clones and lacks some. The sample has approximately 160,000 clones; 80% to 90% are singletons. Sequencing was performed on peripheral blood, taken from a patient treated with photon-based radiotherapy. The receptor set was obtained from a man between 45 and 60 years old with gastric cancer.

The CDR3 region is CASSVQGRVQPQHF. Written as DNA, the CDR3 is TGTGCCAGTAGTGTACAGGGGCGGGTTCAGCCCCAGCATTTT. The chain links TRBV19 to TRBJ1-5, with TRBD1 matching over 7 bases. CDR1 LNHDA and CDR2 SQIVND come from the germline V gene (reference sequence). The CDR3 consists of 14 residues. V shed 5 bases, J shed 6 bases, and the junction held 7 bases outside the gene matches.

This rearrangement joins TRBV7-9 to TRBJ2-1; D ambiguous. This CDR3 comprises 16 residues. V lost 2 bases and J lost 0, with 11 bases in between. Germline V gene data show CDR1 as SEHNR and CDR2 as FQNEAQ (reference sequence). CDR3 DNA: TGTGCCAGCAGCTTAACCGACACAATCTCCTACAATGAGCAGTTCTTC. This encodes CASSLTDTISYNEQFF.

This clone is a singleton in its sample. The J gene is TRBJ2-2, the V gene TRBV5-4; no reliable D call. Germline V gene sequence: CDR1 SGHNT, CDR2 YYREEE (reference sequence). This CDR3 region has 15 residues. The V end lost 5 bases, the J end lost 0 bases, and 11 bases lay between the germline ends. This CDR3 reads CASRSRSSNTGELFF. DNA for the CDR3: TGTGCCAGCAGGTCCAGGTCCTCGAACACCGGGGAGCTGTTTTTT.

This chain uses TRBV7-2 with TRBJ2-7; possible D gene TRBD1, 6 bases. This CDR3 comprises 13 residues. V lost 3 bases, J lost 5 bases, and 11 bases lay in between. CDR1 and CDR2 from the germline V gene are SGHTA and FQGNSA. The CDR3 DNA sequence: TGTGCCAGCAGCTTCGGGACAAGTCACGAGCAGTACTTC. Translation: CASSFGTSHEQYF. The full variable domain, rest sourced from reference TRBV7-2 and TRBJ2-7, is GAGVSQSPSNKVTEKGKDVELRCDPISGHTALYWYRQSLGQGLEFLIYFQGNSAPDKSGLPSDRFSAERTGGSVSTLTIQRTQQEDSAVYLCASSFGTSHEQYFGPGTRLTVT.

This sequence joins TRBV28 and TRBJ1-5, with D hard to call. CDR3 length equals 12 residues. Per the germline V gene, CDR1 is MDHEN and CDR2 is SYDVKM. The germline V and J ends were trimmed by 4 bases and 11 bases, with 12 bases remaining between them. CDR3 sequence: CASSSLGLAQHF. The CDR3 DNA is TGTGCCAGCAGTTCCCTCGGGTTGGCCCAGCATTTT.

V usage is TRBV11-2 and J usage is TRBJ2-3; D gene ambiguous. Trimming took off 5 bases at V and 9 bases at J, with 9 bases between the two ends. CDR1 SGHAT and CDR2 FQNNGV come from the germline V gene. This CDR3 spans 11 amino acids. The CDR3 reads CASSPEYTQYF. CDR3 in DNA: TGTGCCAGCAGCCCCGAGTACACGCAGTATTTT.

The rearrangement links TRBV28 to TRBJ2-7; the D is unclear. Between the trimmed V and J ends, which lost 6 bases and 4 bases, there was a span of 10 bases. Germline values: CDR1 MDHEN, CDR2 SYDVKM. The CDR3 has 12 residues. CDR3 protein: CASRPDTYEQYF. The DNA of the CDR3 is TGTGCCAGCAGACCCGATACGTACGAGCAGTACTTC.

The rearrangement links TRBV18 to TRBJ2-7; D remains unclear. There are 11 residues in the CDR3. V was shortened by 2 bases and J by 3 bases, with 2 bases between the two germline ends. The germline V gene has CDR1 KGHSH and CDR2 LQKENI. CDR3 loop: CASSPDYEQYF. In DNA, the CDR3 is TGTGCCAGCTCACCAGACTACGAGCAGTACTTC.

J is TRBJ2-7 and V is TRBV5-4, with a possible D match to TRBD2 (7 bases). V lost 2 bases and J lost 7, with 16 bases in between. CDR3 size: 14 residues. Looked up from germline, CDR1 is SGHNT and CDR2 is YYREEE (reference sequence). CDR3 nucleotide sequence: TGTGCCAGCAGCTTCCGGGGGGACATTATAGAGCAGTACTTC. It yields the protein CASSFRGDIIEQYF. The full variable domain, in which reference TRBV5-4 and TRBJ2-7 provide the parts outside the CDR3, is ETGVTQSPTHLIKTRGQQVTLRCSSQSGHNTVSWYQQALGQGPQFIFQYYREEENGRGNFPPRFSGLQFPNYSSELNVNALELDDSALYLCASSFRGDIIEQYFGPGTRLTVT.

V usage is TRBV9 and J usage is TRBJ2-7; D remains unclear. Germline loops: CDR1 SGDLS, CDR2 YYNGEE. The CDR3 extends over 14 amino acids. Trimming left V 6 bases short and J 6 bases short, with 19 bases between. The CDR3 nucleotides read TGTGCCAGCACCTTAGGGTGCTACCCATCCGAGCAGTACTTC. It specifies CASTLGCYPSEQYF.

The V call is TRBV5-4, the J call TRBJ1-4; 7 nucleotides line up with TRBD1. This CDR3 is built from 15 residues. The germline gives CDR1 SGHNT, CDR2 YYREEE (reference sequence). Trimming cost V 4 bases and J 3 bases; bases outside gene matches: 6. CDR3 residues: CASSARQGANEKLFF. The CDR3 bases are TGTGCCAGCAGCGCCCGACAGGGTGCTAATGAAAAACTGTTTTTT.

V is TRBV5-1 and J is TRBJ1-2; D might be TRBD1 (5 bases). The germline gives CDR1 SGHRS, CDR2 YFSETQ. The CDR3 has 13 amino acids. V shed 3 bases and J shed 4 bases, with 10 bases lying between them. CDR3 region: CASSSGNSYGYTF. The CDR3 region has the DNA TGCGCCAGCAGCTCAGGGAACTCCTATGGCTACACCTTC.

The chain combines TRBV7-3 with TRBJ1-2, with D hard to call. The length of the CDR3 is 18 residues. V lost 2 bases to trimming and J lost 3 bases, with 22 bases between them. CDR1 and CDR2 from the germline V gene are SGHTA and FQGTGA. The CDR3 DNA is TGTGCCAGCAGCTTAGGTGGAGGACGGCATTTGGACGACTATGGCTACACCTTC. Translating gives CASSLGGGRHLDDYGYTF.

This clone showed up just once. The chain is built from TRBV7-9 and TRBJ2-7; 9 positions agree with TRBD1. CDR3 length equals 15 residues. The trim removed 7 bases at V and 8 bases at J, leaving 15 bases unmatched. Germline lookup yields CDR1 SEHNR and CDR2 FQNEAQ (reference sequence). CDR3 nucleotide sequence: TGTGCCAGCAACCTGGGGGACAGGGACCCTTTAAAGCAGTACTTC. This translates into CASNLGDRDPLKQYF.

The chain has TRBV2 and TRBJ2-7, with 8 bases matching TRBD1. The V segment lost 8 bases and the J segment 5 bases; nucleotides outside the gene matches: 11. The CDR3 is 14 amino acids. CDR1 SNHLY and CDR2 FYNNEI come from the germline V gene. The CDR3 loop reads CASVSLRGLDEQYF. The CDR3 DNA reads TGTGCCAGCGTGAGCCTCAGGGGGCTAGACGAGCAGTACTTC.

V and J are TRBV2 and TRBJ2-7; D might be TRBD1 (5 bases). The CDR3 covers 14 residues. V lost 3 bases, J lost 3 bases, and 12 bases lay in between. Germline loops: CDR1 SNHLY, CDR2 FYNNEI. The CDR3, as DNA: TGTGCCAGCAGTGATGGCAGCAGGGTCTACGAGCAGTACTTC. This sequence encodes CASSDGSRVYEQYF.

The V call is TRBV4-1, the J call TRBJ1-2; TRBD1 matches 12 bases. With V trimmed by 0 bases and J by 4 bases, 12 bases remained unmatched. Germline V CDR1 and CDR2: MGHRA, YSYEKL. The CDR3 covers 19 residues. This chain's CDR3 is CASSQDPYRDRGRRYGYTF. The DNA for the CDR3 is TGCGCCAGCAGCCAAGACCCCTACCGGGACAGGGGGCGCCGCTATGGCTACACCTTC.

The chain is built from TRBV10-2 and TRBJ1-2, with D possibly matching TRBD1 (6 bases). Germline CDR1 WSHSY, CDR2 SAAADI. The V and J ends lost 10 bases and 3 bases respectively, with 15 bases between them. This CDR3 contains 13 residues. This chain's CDR3 is CATRTGYDYGYTF. The CDR3 nucleotides are TGCGCCACCCGAACAGGGTATGACTATGGCTACACCTTC.

The genes are TRBV7-8 and TRBJ2-1, with 8 bases that match TRBD1. This CDR3 has 17 amino acids. V shed 4 bases and J 2 bases; nucleotides not matched to a gene: 10. The germline gives CDR1 SGHVS, CDR2 FQNEAQ. CDR3: CASSSALDRGPYNEQFF. CDR3 nucleotides: TGTGCCAGCAGCTCGGCCCTCGACAGGGGTCCCTACAATGAGCAGTTCTTC.

This chain uses TRBV18 with TRBJ1-1; 10 nucleotides match TRBD1. V trimming: 0 bases; J trimming: 6 bases; junction bases outside the gene matches: 10. The germline gives CDR1 KGHSH, CDR2 LQKENI. There are 17 residues in the CDR3. The CDR3 here is CASSPPVGTGALAEAFF. CDR3 DNA sequence: TGTGCCAGCTCACCACCGGTAGGGACAGGGGCGTTAGCTGAAGCTTTCTTT.

The chain uses TRBV7-3 and TRBJ2-3; D may be TRBD2 (6 bases). CDR3 size: 15 residues. The germline CDR1 and CDR2 sequences are SGHTA and FQGTGA. With 3 bases removed from V and 2 bases from J, the gap between germline ends came to 12 bases. The chain's CDR3 is CASSLTRTATDTQYF. Written as DNA, the CDR3 is TGTGCCAGCAGCTTGACTAGAACGGCCACAGATACGCAGTATTTT.

J is TRBJ1-2 and V is TRBV14, with D uncertain. This CDR3 has 13 residues. Germline V gene lookup returns CDR1 SGHDN and CDR2 FVKESK. V was shortened by 1 base and J by 7 bases, with 10 bases between the two germline ends. CDR3 DNA sequence: TGTGCCAGCAGCCAAGGGCCCGCCGGTGGCTACACCTTC. It translates to CASSQGPAGGYTF.

The gene calls are TRBV5-6 and TRBJ1-3; D unresolved. V shed 0 bases and J shed 2 bases, with 12 bases lying between them. This CDR3 comprises 16 residues. The germline gives CDR1 SGHDT, CDR2 YYEEEE. In nucleotides, the CDR3 is TGTGCCAGCAGCTTGGGGACGTCGAGGGCTGGAAACACCATATATTTT. Protein: CASSLGTSRAGNTIYF.